The clone carrying this T cell receptor (beta chain) occurred once. Its antigen is currently unknown. This sample stems from a study of cytomegalovirus exposure and HLA in healthy donors. Study as a whole: The early release's HLA-typed donors yielded 78 million or so unique TCRs. Study results and caveats: Reports state that TCR beta sequences accurately predicted most subjects' HLA-A and HLA-B alleles.

This CDR3 comprises 15 residues. The V and J ends lost 1 base and 7 bases respectively, with 17 bases between them. Germline CDR1 MNHEY, CDR2 SMNVEV (reference sequence). PCR used 60 Vbeta primers and 13 Jbeta primers. Clones were read by immunoSEQ multiplex PCR, and TCRdb kept only the in-frame ones, dropping some. The sample includes approximately 160,000 clones, around 79% of them seen just once. This chain joins TRBV27 and TRBJ2-7; D gene unclear. The sequence was obtained from a male donor in good health and CMV-seronegative. The sequencing input was PBMCs. CDR3: CASSLFPIQSLEQYF. The CDR3 nucleotides read TGTGCCAGCAGTTTATTCCCCATACAGTCCTTGGAGCAGTACTTC.